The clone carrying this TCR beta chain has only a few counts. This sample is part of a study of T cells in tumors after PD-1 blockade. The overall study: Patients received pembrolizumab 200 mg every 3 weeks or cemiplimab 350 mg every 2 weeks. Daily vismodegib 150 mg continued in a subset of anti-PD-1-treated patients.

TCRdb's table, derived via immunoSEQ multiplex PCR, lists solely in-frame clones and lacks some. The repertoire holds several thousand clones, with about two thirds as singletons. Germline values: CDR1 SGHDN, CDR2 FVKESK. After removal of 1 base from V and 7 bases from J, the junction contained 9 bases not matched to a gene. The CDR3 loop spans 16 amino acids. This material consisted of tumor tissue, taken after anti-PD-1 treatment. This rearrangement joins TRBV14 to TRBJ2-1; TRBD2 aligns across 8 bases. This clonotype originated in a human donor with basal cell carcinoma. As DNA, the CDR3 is TGTGCCAGCAGCCAAGGGGCGGGGGGCAGGCGGAATGAGCAGTTCTTC. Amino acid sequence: CASSQGAGGRRNEQFF.